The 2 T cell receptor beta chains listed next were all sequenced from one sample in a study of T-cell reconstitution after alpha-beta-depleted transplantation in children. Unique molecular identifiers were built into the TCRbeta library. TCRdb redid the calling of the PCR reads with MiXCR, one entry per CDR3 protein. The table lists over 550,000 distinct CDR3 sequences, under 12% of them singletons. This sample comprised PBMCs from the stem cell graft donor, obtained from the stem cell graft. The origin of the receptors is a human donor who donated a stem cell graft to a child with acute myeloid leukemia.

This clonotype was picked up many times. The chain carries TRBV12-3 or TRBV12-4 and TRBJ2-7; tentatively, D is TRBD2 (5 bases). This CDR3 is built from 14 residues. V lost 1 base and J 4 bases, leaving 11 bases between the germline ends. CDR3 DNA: TGTGCCAGCAGTTTAGTAGTAGCGAATTACGAGCAGTACTTC. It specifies CASSLVVANYEQYF.

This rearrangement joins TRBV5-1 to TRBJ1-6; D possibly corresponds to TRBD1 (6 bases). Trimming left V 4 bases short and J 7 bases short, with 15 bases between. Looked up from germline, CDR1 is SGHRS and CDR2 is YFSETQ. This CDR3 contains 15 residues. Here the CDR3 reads CASSRGGQENSPLHF. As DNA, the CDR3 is TGCGCCAGCAGCCGAGGGGGACAAGAGAATTCACCCCTCCACTTT.